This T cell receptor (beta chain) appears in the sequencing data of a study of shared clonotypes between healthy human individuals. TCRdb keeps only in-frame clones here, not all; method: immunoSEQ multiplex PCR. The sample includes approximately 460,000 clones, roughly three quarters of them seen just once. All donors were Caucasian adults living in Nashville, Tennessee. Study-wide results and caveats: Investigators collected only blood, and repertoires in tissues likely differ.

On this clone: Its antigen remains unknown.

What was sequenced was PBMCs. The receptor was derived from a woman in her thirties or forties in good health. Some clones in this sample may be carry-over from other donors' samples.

CDR3 nucleotide sequence: TGTGCCTGCTTCTCATGGGGCAGGGCCACTGAAGCTTTCTTT. This sequence encodes CACFSWGRATEAFF. The chain recombines TRBV30 with TRBJ1-1; a possible D gene is TRBD1 (5 bases). The length of the CDR3 is 14 residues. Germline CDR1 is GTSNPN and CDR2 is SVGIG (reference sequence). Trimming took off 6 bases at V and 4 bases at J, with 18 bases between the two ends.